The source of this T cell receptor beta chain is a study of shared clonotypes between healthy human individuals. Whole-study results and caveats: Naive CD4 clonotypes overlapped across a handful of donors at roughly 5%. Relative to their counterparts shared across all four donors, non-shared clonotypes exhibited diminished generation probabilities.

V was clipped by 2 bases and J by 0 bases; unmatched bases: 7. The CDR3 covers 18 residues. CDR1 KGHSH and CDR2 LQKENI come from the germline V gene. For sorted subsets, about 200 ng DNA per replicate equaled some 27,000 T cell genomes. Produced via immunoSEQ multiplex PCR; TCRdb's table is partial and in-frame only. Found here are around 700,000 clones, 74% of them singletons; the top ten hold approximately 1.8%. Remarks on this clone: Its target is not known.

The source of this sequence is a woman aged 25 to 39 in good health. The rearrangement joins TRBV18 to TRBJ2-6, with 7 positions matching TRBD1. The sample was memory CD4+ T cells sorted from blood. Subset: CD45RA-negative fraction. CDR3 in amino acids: CASSPVAGGSSGANVLTF. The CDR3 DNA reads TGTGCCAGCTCACCAGTAGCAGGGGGTTCCTCTGGGGCCAACGTCCTGACTTTC.